Shown below are 12 T cell receptor beta chains from a single sample sequenced in a study of blood T cell repertoires in COVID-19. TCRdb's table, derived via immunoSEQ multiplex PCR, lists solely in-frame clones and lacks some. Found here are approximately 200,000 clones, more than 65% of them singletons; the top ten hold approximately 3%. What was sequenced was peripheral blood. The source of these receptors is a woman younger than 45 who had recovered from COVID-19.

The chain joins TRBV19 to TRBJ2-3, with 10 bases aligning to TRBD2. V dropped 4 bases and J dropped 4; count of bases not matched to a gene: 8. The CDR3 loop spans 16 amino acids. Germline V gene data show CDR1 as LNHDA and CDR2 as SQIVND (reference sequence). Here the CDR3 reads CASSKNLAGVPDTQYF. The CDR3 DNA reads TGTGCCAGTAGTAAGAACCTAGCGGGAGTACCAGATACGCAGTATTTT.

The rearrangement links TRBV7-9 to TRBJ2-1, with 12 bases aligning to TRBD2. CDR1 SEHNR and CDR2 FQNEAQ come from the germline V gene (reference sequence). CDR3 length: 14 amino acids. Trimming cost V 5 bases and J 6 bases; bases outside gene matches: 2. The CDR3: CASSPSGRANEQFF. The CDR3 DNA sequence: TGTGCCAGCAGCCCTAGCGGGAGGGCCAATGAGCAGTTCTTC.

Here the CDR3 reads CASSPRTSGYNEQFF. CDR3 DNA: TGTGCCAGCAGCCCGAGGACTAGCGGCTACAATGAGCAGTTCTTC. The chain recombines TRBV3-1 (or the pseudogene TRBV3-2) with TRBJ2-1; 10 positions match TRBD2. Germline CDR1 is LGHDT and CDR2 is YNNKEL (reference sequence). This CDR3 is built from 15 residues. V trimming: 4 bases; J trimming: 3 bases; junction bases outside the gene matches: 3.

This chain joins TRBV4-1 and TRBJ1-3; 8 bases fit TRBD1. V shed 0 bases, J shed 3 bases, and the junction held 4 bases outside the gene matches. The CDR3 sequence is 16 residues long. The V gene's germline CDR1 is MGHRA and CDR2 YSYEKL. The CDR3 reads CASSQDPGTGGNTIYF. The CDR3 bases are TGCGCCAGCAGCCAAGATCCCGGGACAGGTGGAAACACCATATATTTT.

V and J are TRBV19 and TRBJ2-5; 9 nucleotides match TRBD1. The CDR3 is made up of 15 amino acids. The V segment lost 9 bases and the J segment 5 bases; nucleotides outside the gene matches: 13. In germline, CDR1 is LNHDA, CDR2 SQIVND (reference sequence). The CDR3 region has the DNA TGTGCCAGCCGTCCCGGGACAGGGATAATGGAGACCCAGTACTTC. Protein product: CASRPGTGIMETQYF.

A word on this clone: A read error may account for a junction end that differs from germline. The rearrangement joins TRBV12-3 or TRBV12-4 to TRBJ2-1; weak D call: TRBD1 (6 bases). There are 11 residues in the CDR3. The CDR3, as DNA: TGTGCCAGCAGTCTACGATTTGAGGGGGTCTTC. It encodes CASSLRFEGVF.

This clone was found once. The CDR3: CASSPSGSGDTQYF. CDR3 sequence (DNA): TGTGCCAGCAGCCCTAGCGGGAGTGGGGATACGCAGTATTTT. The genes are TRBV9 and TRBJ2-3; TRBD2 aligns across 10 bases. CDR1 and CDR2 from the germline V gene are SGDLS and YYNGEE. CDR3 length: 14 residues. V dropped 4 bases and J dropped 6; count of bases not matched to a gene: 5. Complete variable domain (other parts from reference TRBV9 and TRBJ2-3): DSGVTQTPKHLITATGQRVTLRCSPRSGDLSVYWYQQSLDQGLQFLIQYYNGEERAKGNILERFSAQQFPDLHSELNLSSLELGDSALYFCASSPSGSGDTQYFGPGTRLTVL.

This sequence joins TRBV10-3 and TRBJ2-2, with 7 bases that match TRBD2. With V trimmed by 6 bases and J by 3 bases, 4 bases remained unmatched. Germline V gene lookup returns CDR1 ENHRY and CDR2 SYGVKD. CDR3 length equals 14 residues. Written as DNA, the CDR3 is TGTGCCATCAGGGGACTACTTGACACCGGGGAGCTGTTTTTT. Amino acid sequence: CAIRGLLDTGELFF.

This clone was seen many times. This chain links TRBV28 with TRBJ2-7; possible D gene TRBD1, 5 bases. Trimming removed 7 bases from V and 0 bases from J, with 13 bases in between. CDR3 length equals 14 residues. CDR1 is MDHEN and CDR2 is SYDVKM in the germline V gene. The DNA of the CDR3 is TGTGCCAGCACCGCCTGGGGCAGCTCCTACGAGCAGTACTTC. Translated, it gives CASTAWGSSYEQYF.

This clone was counted between two and nine times. This sequence joins TRBV2 and TRBJ2-3; 12 positions match TRBD1. V was pared by 2 bases and J by 4 bases, with 1 base of the junction left unmatched. Germline-derived CDR1 and CDR2 are SNHLY and FYNNEI. The CDR3 length is 15 residues. CDR3 region: CASSEWDRGPDTQYF. The CDR3, as DNA: TGTGCCAGCAGTGAATGGGACAGGGGGCCAGATACGCAGTATTTT.

The genes are TRBV29-1 and TRBJ2-7, with D possibly being TRBD1 (5 bases). Per germline, CDR1 SQVTM and CDR2 ANQGSEA. The CDR3 contains 13 residues. The V end lost 1 base, the J end lost 5 bases, and 12 bases lay between the germline ends. The CDR3 region has the DNA TGCAGCGTTGAAGGGCAGGGTAACAACGAGCAGTACTTC. Translating it yields CSVEGQGNNEQYF.

The chain links TRBV5-1 to TRBJ2-5, with D perhaps matching TRBD1 (5 bases). This CDR3 contains 15 residues. Per the germline V gene, CDR1 is SGHRS and CDR2 is YFSETQ. V lost 4 bases to trimming and J lost 0 bases, with 13 bases between them. The CDR3 protein is CASSRGHRNQETQYF. The CDR3 bases are TGCGCCAGCAGCCGAGGTCACAGGAACCAAGAGACCCAGTACTTC.